The 27 T cell receptor beta chains below were found in one sample sequenced in a study of cytomegalovirus exposure and HLA in healthy donors. The PCR had 60 Vbeta and 13 Jbeta primers. Assay used: immunoSEQ multiplex PCR; TCRdb lists only in-frame clones, some missing. Found here are some 200,000 clones, 80% to 85% of them singletons; the top ten hold roughly 6%. The sequencing sample was made of PBMCs. The receptors were gathered from a middle-aged man in good health and CMV-seropositive.

This clone was detected a few times. For the CDR3, the DNA is TGTGCCAGCAGCTTTTTTACAGGGGACACTGAAGCTTTCTTT. Protein: CASSFFTGDTEAFF. V is TRBV7-9 and J is TRBJ1-1; 7 bases match TRBD1. The ends lost 3 bases at V and 3 bases at J; junction bases unmatched: 4. CDR3 length equals 14 residues. In germline, CDR1 is SEHNR, CDR2 FQNEAQ (reference sequence).

The CDR3: CASSLLAGVYNEQFF. CDR3 in DNA: TGCGCCAGCAGCTTGCTAGCGGGGGTCTACAATGAGCAGTTCTTC. This chain connects TRBV5-1 to TRBJ2-1; 10 nucleotides align to TRBD2. Germline V CDR1 and CDR2: SGHRS, YFSETQ. The CDR3 totals 15 residues. V dropped 1 base and J dropped 3; count of bases not matched to a gene: 1. The full variable domain, its missing parts supplied by reference TRBV5-1 and TRBJ2-1, is KAGVTQTPRYLIKTRGQQVTLSCSPISGHRSVSWYQQTPGQGLQFLFEYFSETQRNKGNFPGRFSGRQFSNSRSEMNVSTLELGDSALYLCASSLLAGVYNEQFFGPGTRLTVL.

The chain is built from TRBV9 and TRBJ1-5; no clear D. The CDR3 spans 14 residues. Germline V CDR1 and CDR2: SGDLS, YYNGEE. Deletions cut 0 bases from V and 0 bases from J, with 4 bases between. CDR3 in amino acids: CASSVDYSNQPQHF. CDR3 DNA: TGTGCCAGCAGCGTAGATTATAGCAATCAGCCCCAGCATTTT.

The V and J genes are TRBV15 and TRBJ2-7, with no clear D. This CDR3 contains 12 residues. V was shortened by 1 base and J by 4 bases, with 5 bases between the two germline ends. The V gene's germline CDR1 is LNHNV and CDR2 YYDKDF (reference sequence). The CDR3 coding sequence is TGTGCCACCAGCAGAGCCCAATACGAGCAGTACTTC. This encodes CATSRAQYEQYF.

With regard to this clone: The junction shows a germline mismatch at one end, possibly a read error. This chain links TRBV4-3 with TRBJ2-5, with a possible D match to TRBD1 (6 bases). The CDR3 is 14 amino acids. Germline CDR1 is LGHNA and CDR2 is YSLEER. The DNA of the CDR3 is TGCGCCAGCAGCCAACTGACAGGCCAAGAAACCCAGTACTTC. It yields the protein CASSQLTGQETQYF.

The chain links TRBV13 to TRBJ1-6; weak D call: TRBD1 (5 bases). Germline V gene lookup returns CDR1 PRHDT and CDR2 FYEKMQ (reference sequence). This CDR3 has 14 amino acids. Trimming removed 4 bases from V and 7 bases from J, with 11 bases in between. CDR3 nucleotides: TGTGCCAGCAGCTCCCGACAGACAAATTCACCCCTCCACTTT. Its protein is CASSSRQTNSPLHF.

This clone was counted only a few times. V usage is TRBV5-1 and J usage is TRBJ1-2, with D maybe TRBD1 (6 bases). Germline assignment: CDR1 SGHRS and CDR2 YFSETQ. V dropped 2 bases and J dropped 7 bases, with 15 bases sitting between them. The CDR3 is 14 amino acids. CDR3 sequence: CASSFSGVESGYTF. The CDR3 DNA is TGCGCCAGCAGCTTTTCAGGGGTGGAGTCTGGCTACACCTTC.

The gene calls are TRBV30 and TRBJ1-2; no clear D. The CDR3 spans 13 residues. Germline CDR1 GTSNPN, CDR2 SVGIG (reference sequence). The V end was cut by 0 bases, the J end by 13 bases, with 18 bases between. The CDR3 DNA follows: TGTGCCTGGAGTGTACGGGGAGATGGCCTAGGCACCTTC. Translating gives CAWSVRGDGLGTF.

This clone was seen a few times. This rearrangement joins TRBV5-1 to TRBJ1-1; D unresolved. The CDR3 consists of 16 residues. V lost 0 bases and J lost 0, with 12 bases in between. Germline CDR1 is SGHRS and CDR2 is YFSETQ. The CDR3 region is CASSLAVPTVNTEAFF. In nucleotides, the CDR3 is TGCGCCAGCAGCTTGGCAGTACCCACAGTGAACACTGAAGCTTTCTTT. Full variable domain (rest looked up from reference TRBV5-1 and TRBJ1-1): KAGVTQTPRYLIKTRGQQVTLSCSPISGHRSVSWYQQTPGQGLQFLFEYFSETQRNKGNFPGRFSGRQFSNSRSEMNVSTLELGDSALYLCASSLAVPTVNTEAFFGQGTRLTVV.

This clone was observed a few times. The chain has TRBV19 and TRBJ2-1, with 11 positions matching TRBD2. CDR3 length: 14 residues. The germline gives CDR1 LNHDA, CDR2 SQIVND (reference sequence). J was trimmed by 9 bases and V by 5 bases; bases with no gene match: 6. The CDR3 nucleotides are TGTGCCAGTAGTGTACTAGCGGGGGAGGGTGAGCAGTTCTTC. It translates to CASSVLAGEGEQFF.

The chain is built from TRBV28 and TRBJ2-1, with 7 bases aligning to TRBD1. The length of the CDR3 is 15 residues. J lost 0 bases, V lost 5 bases, and 4 bases had no gene match. The germline CDR1 and CDR2 sequences are MDHEN and SYDVKM. The chain's CDR3 is CASSTGVSSYNEQFF. The DNA of the CDR3 is TGTGCCAGCAGTACAGGGGTGAGCTCCTACAATGAGCAGTTCTTC.

This clone appeared once. The chain links TRBV15 to TRBJ2-7; 16 positions agree with TRBD2. The CDR3 runs 17 residues. Trimming at V came to 1 base and at J to 4 bases, leaving 4 bases not matched to a gene. Germline V lookup: CDR1 LNHNV, CDR2 YYDKDF (reference sequence). The CDR3 loop is CATSRVGTSGGAYEQYF. CDR3 bases: TGTGCCACCAGCAGAGTCGGGACTAGCGGGGGGGCGTACGAGCAGTACTTC.

The chain links TRBV5-4 to TRBJ1-2; possibly TRBD1 for D (6 bases). Germline lookup yields CDR1 SGHNT and CDR2 YYREEE (reference sequence). This CDR3 has 12 amino acids. With 10 bases removed from V and 6 bases from J, the gap between germline ends came to 16 bases. The CDR3 protein is CAFRQASNGYTF. The CDR3 coding sequence is TGTGCCTTCCGACAGGCGAGTAATGGCTACACCTTC.

The V and J genes are TRBV10-3 and TRBJ2-2; no clear D. This CDR3 has 14 amino acids. V gave up 10 bases and J gave up 0 bases, with 12 bases separating them. Germline loops: CDR1 ENHRY, CDR2 SYGVKD. The CDR3 sequence: CASHTDTNTGELFF. CDR3 nucleotide sequence: TGTGCCAGCCACACTGACACGAACACCGGGGAGCTGTTTTTT.

CDR3 residues: CASSSLRSQYF. The CDR3 DNA is TGTGCCAGCAGCTCCCTGAGGTCCCAGTACTTC. V is TRBV5-8 and J is TRBJ2-5; D not certain. This CDR3 region has 11 residues. Germline loops: CDR1 SGHTS, CDR2 YDEGEE. With 3 bases removed from V and 9 bases from J, the gap between germline ends came to 9 bases. Filled out from reference TRBV5-8 and TRBJ2-5, the complete variable domain reads EAGVTQSPTHLIKTRGQQATLRCSPISGHTSVYWYQQALGLGLQFLLWYDEGEERNRGNFPPRFSGRQFPNYSSELNVNALELEDSALYLCASSSLRSQYFGPGTRLLVL.

The genes are TRBV2 and TRBJ1-3; D unresolved. V lost 5 bases to trimming and J lost 1 base, with 15 bases between them. The germline V gene has CDR1 SNHLY and CDR2 FYNNEI. CDR3 length: 16 residues. The CDR3 DNA is TGTGCCAGCAGTTTGGCCCCCGTCGGGTCTGGAAACACCATATATTTT. Translating gives CASSLAPVGSGNTIYF.

V gene TRBV11-3 combines with J gene TRBJ2-7; D is possibly TRBD2 (6 bases). The CDR3 totals 14 residues. Germline CDR1 reads SGHNT; CDR2 reads YENEEA. The V gene lost 1 base and the J gene lost 1 base, with 8 bases spanning the gap. CDR3 DNA: TGTGCCAGCAGCTTAGGGAGGGGTTCCTACGAGCAGTACTTC. Translating it yields CASSLGRGSYEQYF.

This clone was detected only once. CDR3 in amino acids: CASRPRLLTNEKLFF. Written as DNA, the CDR3 is TGCGCCAGCAGGCCGCGGCTGTTAACTAATGAAAAACTGTTTTTT. This sequence joins TRBV5-1 and TRBJ1-4, with no clear D. The V end lost 5 bases, the J end lost 1 base, and 12 bases lay between the germline ends. The CDR3 consists of 15 residues. Germline V gene lookup returns CDR1 SGHRS and CDR2 YFSETQ.

The chain combines TRBV18 with TRBJ2-7, with D possibly matching TRBD2 (6 bases). V lost 6 bases and J lost 4, with 19 bases in between. Germline V lookup: CDR1 KGHSH, CDR2 LQKENI. The CDR3 length is 15 residues. In nucleotides, the CDR3 is TGTGCCAGCTCGCGGGGACCCCTCGACCTATACGAGCAGTACTTC. Translation: CASSRGPLDLYEQYF.

This rearrangement joins TRBV29-1 to TRBJ2-5; the D gene is possibly TRBD2 (6 bases). The CDR3 has 12 amino acids. Trimming shortened V by 5 bases and J by 1 base, and 8 bases separated the two germline ends. Per the germline V gene, CDR1 is SQVTM and CDR2 is ANQGSEA. Here the CDR3 DNA reads TGCAGCGTTTTACTAGCCCAAGAGACCCAGTACTTC. Translating it yields CSVLLAQETQYF.

The chain links TRBV5-6 to TRBJ1-1, with TRBD1 identical over 7 bases. CDR3 length: 12 amino acids. From germline, CDR1 is SGHDT and CDR2 YYEEEE. V lost 0 bases to trimming and J lost 10 bases; unmatched junction nucleotides: 3. The CDR3 protein is CASSLATGVAFF. In DNA, the CDR3 is TGTGCCAGCAGCTTGGCCACAGGGGTAGCTTTCTTT. The full variable domain, completed using reference TRBV5-6 and TRBJ1-1, is DAGVTQSPTHLIKTRGQQVTLRCSPKSGHDTVSWYQQALGQGPQFIFQYYEEEERQRGNFPDRFSGHQFPNYSSELNVNALLLGDSALYLCASSLATGVAFFGQGTRLTVV.

The chain recombines TRBV5-1 with TRBJ1-4, with D possibly TRBD1 on 6 matching bases. Between the trimmed V and J ends, which lost 5 bases and 0 bases, there was a span of 8 bases. The CDR3 loop spans 14 amino acids. Germline V gene lookup returns CDR1 SGHRS and CDR2 YFSETQ. CDR3 nucleotides: TGCGCCAGCAGGGACAGTGCAACTAATGAAAAACTGTTTTTT. Encoded protein: CASRDSATNEKLFF.

The rearrangement links TRBV6-5 to TRBJ2-4; weak D call: TRBD1 (6 bases). The V gene's germline CDR1 is MNHEY and CDR2 SVGAGI. The CDR3 is 16 residues long. Trimming stripped 2 bases from V and 1 base from J, with 12 bases between. The CDR3 coding sequence is TGTGCCAGCAGTTACCCACAGGGTAGTGCCAAAAACATTCAGTACTTC. It translates to CASSYPQGSAKNIQYF.

J is TRBJ2-7 and V is TRBV9; possible D gene TRBD2, 6 bases. In germline, CDR1 is SGDLS, CDR2 YYNGEE. V gave up 1 base and J gave up 4 bases, with 15 bases separating them. The CDR3 totals 15 residues. The CDR3 DNA sequence: TGTGCCAGCAGCGTAACTCCGGGAGAGGGGTACGAGCAGTACTTC. Protein product: CASSVTPGEGYEQYF.

V is TRBV7-2 and J is TRBJ2-2; D might be TRBD1 (6 bases). This CDR3 comprises 13 residues. Germline values: CDR1 SGHTA, CDR2 FQGNSA. Trimming cost V 3 bases and J 5 bases, with 7 bases left between them. CDR3 nucleotide sequence: TGTGCCAGCAGCTTTACAGGGACCGGGGAGCTGTTTTTT. Its translation is CASSFTGTGELFF.

This clone was observed a few times. The chain carries TRBV19 and TRBJ1-6; D may be TRBD1 (5 bases). The CDR3 loop spans 14 amino acids. CDR1 LNHDA and CDR2 SQIVND come from the germline V gene (reference sequence). V gave up 3 bases and J gave up 7 bases, with 10 bases separating them. The CDR3 here is CASSIDSENSPLHF. The DNA of the CDR3 is TGTGCCAGTAGTATCGACAGTGAGAATTCACCCCTCCACTTT. The variable domain in full, completed from reference TRBV19 and TRBJ1-6, reads DGGITQSPKYLFRKEGQNVTLSCEQNLNHDAMYWYRQDPGQGLRLIYYSQIVNDFQKGDIAEGYSVSREKKESFPLTVTSAQKNPTAFYLCASSIDSENSPLHFGNGTRLTVT.

Only one count was recorded for this clone. This chain connects TRBV7-2 to TRBJ2-3, with 7 bases that match TRBD1. This CDR3 has 15 residues. Germline CDR1 is SGHTA and CDR2 is FQGNSA. J lost 3 bases, V lost 5 bases, and 8 bases had no gene match. The CDR3 reads CASSLTGQSTDTQYF. The CDR3 nucleotides read TGTGCCAGCAGCCTAACGGGACAGTCAACAGATACGCAGTATTTT. Supplemented by reference TRBV7-2 and TRBJ2-3, the full variable domain reads GAGVSQSPSNKVTEKGKDVELRCDPISGHTALYWYRQSLGQGLEFLIYFQGNSAPDKSGLPSDRFSAERTGGSVSTLTIQRTQQEDSAVYLCASSLTGQSTDTQYFGPGTRLTVL.